This record looks at one T cell receptor beta chain sequence and its context. This clone was recorded many times. Its antigen is still unknown. The observed sequence ends 3 residues before the CDR3 terminus, with the missing tail filled in from the germline J gene. Most of the CVID patients and most of the healthy controls were of Caucasian heritage. Heparinized peripheral whole blood samples of roughly 5 to 8.5 ml were obtained from each donor. TCRbeta CDR3 repertoires were sequenced from genomic DNA of adults with common variable immune deficiency (CVID) and healthy adult controls. The control group was made up of 22 healthy adult volunteers (about 10 male and roughly twelve female) whose ages ranged from roughly 23 to 70 years, with a mean age of approximately 35. Diluted blood was density-centrifuged over Hypaque 1077 or Ficoll-Paque to isolate peripheral blood mononuclear cells. Genomic DNA was obtained from unsorted mononuclear cells using either Qiagen column purification or a centrifugation-based method.

These data originate in a study of T cell clonality in common variable immunodeficiency (dated by TCRdb to the mid-2010s). Taken from cysteine to phenylalanine, the CDR3 has 15 residues. The DNA has 36 bases, all within the CDR3, and is read from base 1. The germline V gene (reference sequence) yields DFQATT for CDR1 and SNEGSKA for CDR2. Unmatched junction bases come to 3, with V trimmed by 0 bases and J by 0 bases. For sequencing, equivalent amounts of genomic DNA were input from CVID and control samples. For every sample, a 60 bp segment covering the rearranged TCRbeta CDR3 region was amplified and then sequenced. The immunoSEQ assay, a bias-corrected multiplex PCR with high-throughput sequencing, was employed for TCRbeta amplification. The published analysis was carried out like this. Each unique nucleotide sequence was treated as a clone and annotated with V, D and J genes, copy number and frequency. Sequences were labeled productive if in frame, and non-productive if out of frame or containing stop codons. As previously described, clonality was computed from Shannon's entropy. The predicted amino acid sequences of productive clones were used to derive the mean CDR3 Kyte-Doolittle hydropathy. Hierarchical clustering of scaled V gene usage was performed with the R hclust function using Manhattan distance and complete linkage. Clone sharing by CDR3 amino acid sequence was assessed by resampling 12 repertoires per group over 100 rounds. Repertoires were searched for approximately 70 published EBV-specific and 245 published CMV-specific TCRbeta sequences. After two CVID samples that produced fewer than 10,000 sequences were dropped from the analysis, around 40 CVID repertoires remained. TCRdb holds this immuneACCESS table with in-frame rearrangements only. Some clones are missing; in checked studies, unresolved V genes explain under half, and the rest has no known cause. V and J calls and clone size are given by that table; D and trimming were obtained from the DNA. Here the sample lists about 45,000 clones, none seen once only. The top ten clonotypes cover approximately 0.68% of the sample.

The research as a whole found: Reportedly, TCRbeta sequences from CVID had fewer deletions and N-nucleotide insertions, and highly modified clones with 13 or more V deletions were absent from CVID. Correlations between repertoire features and clinical complications were limited by patient heterogeneity within the CVID cohort. Compared with healthy controls, CVID subjects showed increased TCRbeta clonality (t-test p = 0.018), a feature most characteristic of about a third of subjects. Fewer TCRbeta clones were shared among CVID subjects than among healthy controls (p < 0.0001). Although equal DNA input was used, an average of approximately 82,000 unique sequences per sample was obtained for controls, compared with approximately 32,000 for CVID samples. The authors noted that sequencing repertoires of T cell subpopulations would be needed to clarify what caused the increased clonality in CVID.

Sequenced material: peripheral blood mononuclear cells. The sequence came from a person aged 18-69 years in good health. Rearrangement joined TRBV20-1 to TRBJ2-7, with TRBD2 matching 9 junction bases. The part of the CDR3 DNA that was read is TGCAGTGCTAGAGATGAGCGGGAGGTCTCCTACGAG. Translation gives CSARDEREVSYE. The whole CDR3 region reads CSARDEREVSYEQYF.